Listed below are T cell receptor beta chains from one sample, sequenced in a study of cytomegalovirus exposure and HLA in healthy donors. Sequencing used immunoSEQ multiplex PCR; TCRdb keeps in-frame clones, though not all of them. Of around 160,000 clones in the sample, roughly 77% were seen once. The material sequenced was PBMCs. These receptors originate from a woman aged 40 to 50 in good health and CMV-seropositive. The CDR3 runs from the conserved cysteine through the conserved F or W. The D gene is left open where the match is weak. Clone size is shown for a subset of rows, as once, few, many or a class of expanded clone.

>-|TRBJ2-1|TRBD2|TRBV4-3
TGCGCCAGCAGTCGACTAGCGGGGGGGATGAACAATGAGCAGTTCTTC
CASSRLAGGMNNEQFF
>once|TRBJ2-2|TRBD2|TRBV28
TGTGCCAGCAGTAATAGCGGGAGGGCGAACACCGGGGAGCTGTTTTTT
CASSNSGRANTGELFF
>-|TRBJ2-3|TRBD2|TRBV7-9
TGTGCCAGCAGCTCCACCCCGGGACTAGCGGGTATTCGCACAGATACGCAGTATTTT
CASSSTPGLAGIRTDTQYF
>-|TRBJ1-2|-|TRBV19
TGTGCCAGTAGTATATCGGGGGGCCACGGGAACTATGGCTACACCTTC
CASSISGGHGNYGYTF
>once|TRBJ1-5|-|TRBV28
TGTGCCAGCAGACAGGTTAATCAGCCCCAGCATTTT
CASRQVNQPQHF
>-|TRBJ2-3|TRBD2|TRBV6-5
TGTGCCAGCAGCTCCACTAGCGGGGTCTCTATGGAGCAGTATTTT
CASSSTSGVSMEQYF
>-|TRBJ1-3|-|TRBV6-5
TGTGCCAGTAAGACAGCTGGAAACACCATATATTTT
CASKTAGNTIYF
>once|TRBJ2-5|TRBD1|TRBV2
TGTGCCAGCACCGAAGAAGGGACAGGGGGAGAGACCCAGTACTTC
CASTEEGTGGETQYF
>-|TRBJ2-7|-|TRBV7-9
TGTGCCAGCAGCCCGCAAGGGGATTGGACCTACGAGCAGTACTTC
CASSPQGDWTYEQYF
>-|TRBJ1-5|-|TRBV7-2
TGTGCCAGCAGCTTACAGGGTAACGGTCAGCCCCAGCATTTT
CASSLQGNGQPQHF
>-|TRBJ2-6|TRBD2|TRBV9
TGTGCCAGCAGCGAGGGGGGACTAGCGGGTTTTATCTCTGGGGCCAACGTCCTGACTTTC
CASSEGGLAGFISGANVLTF
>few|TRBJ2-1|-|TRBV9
TGTGCCAGCAGCTCAATGGACAGTTCCTACAATGAGCAGTTCTTC
CASSSMDSSYNEQFF
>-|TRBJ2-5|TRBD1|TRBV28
TGTGCCAGCAGTCGGCTGGGACAGCCGCCGAAGGAGACCCAGTACTTC
CASSRLGQPPKETQYF
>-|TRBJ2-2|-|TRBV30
TGTGCCTGGAGTATGGCTAGCGCCGGGGAGCTGTTTTTT
CAWSMASAGELFF
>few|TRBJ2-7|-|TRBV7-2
TGTGCCAGCAGCGCCCGCGGGACGCCCTCCTACGAGCAGTACTTC
CASSARGTPSYEQYF
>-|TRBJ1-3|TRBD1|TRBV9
TGTGCCAGCAGCGTCCTTCAGGGGGCCTCTGGAAACACCATATATTTT
CASSVLQGASGNTIYF
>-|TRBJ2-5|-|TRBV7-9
TGTGCCAGCAGCCCAGGACAAAACCAAGAGACCCAGTACTTC
CASSPGQNQETQYF
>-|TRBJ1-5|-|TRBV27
TGTGCCAGCAGTCACCAGGGTAGCAATCAGCCCCAGCATTTT
CASSHQGSNQPQHF
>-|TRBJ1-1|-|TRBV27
TGTGCCAGCAGTTTAGGGGGGGACACTGAAGCTTTCTTT
CASSLGGDTEAFF
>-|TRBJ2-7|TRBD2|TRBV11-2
TGTGCCAGCAGAGCTGCCGGGAGGGGCATGTACGAGCAGTACTTC
CASRAAGRGMYEQYF
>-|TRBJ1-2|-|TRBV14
TGTGCCAGCAGCCAAACACGGGTGAGAGGGAAGGATCGTGGCTACACCTTC
CASSQTRVRGKDRGYTF
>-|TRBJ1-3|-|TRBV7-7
TGTGCCAGCAGCTTAGGGTTTCCCGGTTCAACGTCTGGAAACACCATATATTTT
CASSLGFPGSTSGNTIYF
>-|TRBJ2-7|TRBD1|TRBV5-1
TGTGCCACCCCACAGGGGGCCTACGAGCAGTACTTC
CATPQGAYEQYF
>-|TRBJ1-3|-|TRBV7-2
TGTGCCAGCAGCCCACAAGGCACAGGGTTTGGAAACACCATATATTTT
CASSPQGTGFGNTIYF
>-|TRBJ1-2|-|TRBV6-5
TGTGCCAGCAGTTACGAGTTTCGTGGAGGCTATGGCTACACCTTC
CASSYEFRGGYGYTF
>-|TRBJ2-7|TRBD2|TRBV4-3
TGCGCCAGCAGCCGGGCGGGAGGCAACGACGAGCAGTACTTC
CASSRAGGNDEQYF